This T cell receptor (beta chain) appears in the sequencing data of a study of T cells after somatic rescue of genetic block. The V gene's germline CDR1 is SGHKS and CDR2 YYEKEE (reference sequence). The V end was cut by 0 bases, the J end by 5 bases, with 5 bases between. This CDR3 is 13 amino acids long. Only in-frame clones appear in the TCRdb table, and some are missing; sequencing was by immunoSEQ multiplex PCR. The data contain approximately 78,000 clones, approximately 91% of them seen just once; the ten biggest clones take up about 3%. This chain uses TRBV5-5 with TRBJ2-2; weak D call: TRBD2 (5 bases). The sample was peripheral blood mononuclear cells (PBMCs). The origin of this receptor is a man younger than 45. The CDR3 loop reads CASSLGRTGELFF. As DNA, the CDR3 is TGTGCCAGCAGCTTGGGGAGGACCGGGGAGCTGTTTTTT.